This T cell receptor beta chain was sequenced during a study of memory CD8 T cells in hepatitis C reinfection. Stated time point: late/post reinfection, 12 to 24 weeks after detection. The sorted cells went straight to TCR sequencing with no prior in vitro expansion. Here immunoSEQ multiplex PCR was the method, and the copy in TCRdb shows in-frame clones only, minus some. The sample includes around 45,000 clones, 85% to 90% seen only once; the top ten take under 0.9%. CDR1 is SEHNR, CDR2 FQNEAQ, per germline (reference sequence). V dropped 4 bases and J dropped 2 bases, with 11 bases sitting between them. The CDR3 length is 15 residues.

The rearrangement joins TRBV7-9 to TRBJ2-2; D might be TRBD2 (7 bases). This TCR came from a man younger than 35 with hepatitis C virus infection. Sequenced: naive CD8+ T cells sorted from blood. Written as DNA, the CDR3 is TGTGCCAGCAGCTGGGAGGGGGGAAACACCGGGGAGCTGTTTTTT. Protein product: CASSWEGGNTGELFF.